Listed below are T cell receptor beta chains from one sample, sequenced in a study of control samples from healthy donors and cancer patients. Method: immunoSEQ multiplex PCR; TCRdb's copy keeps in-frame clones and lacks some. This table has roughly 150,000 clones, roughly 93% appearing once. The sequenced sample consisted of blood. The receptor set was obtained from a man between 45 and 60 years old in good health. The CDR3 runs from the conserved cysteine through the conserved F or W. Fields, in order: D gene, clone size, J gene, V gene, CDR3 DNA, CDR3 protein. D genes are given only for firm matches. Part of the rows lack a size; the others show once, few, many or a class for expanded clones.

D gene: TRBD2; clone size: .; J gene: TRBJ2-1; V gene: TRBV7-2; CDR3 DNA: TGTGCCAGCAGCCAGCTAGCGGGAGGGGGGCACAATGAGCAGTTCTTC; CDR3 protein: CASSQLAGGGHNEQFF
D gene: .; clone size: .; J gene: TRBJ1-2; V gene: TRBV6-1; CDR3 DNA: TGTGCCAGCAGTGACAGGGTCGGCTACACCTTC; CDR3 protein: CASSDRVGYTF
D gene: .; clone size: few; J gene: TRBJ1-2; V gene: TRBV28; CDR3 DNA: TGTGCCAGCAGTCTTAGGGCACCCCGCTATGGCTACACCTTC; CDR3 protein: CASSLRAPRYGYTF
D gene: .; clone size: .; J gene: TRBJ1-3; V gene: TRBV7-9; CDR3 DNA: TGTGCCAGCAGCCCCCCTGGTGTCGGGGGCTCTGGAAACACCATATATTTT; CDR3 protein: CASSPPGVGGSGNTIYF
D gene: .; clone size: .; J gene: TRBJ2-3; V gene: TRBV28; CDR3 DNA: TGTGCCAGCAGTTTCGGAACAGGAGGAACAGATACGCAGTATTTT; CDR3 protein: CASSFGTGGTDTQYF
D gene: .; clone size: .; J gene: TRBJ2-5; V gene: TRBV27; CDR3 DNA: TGTGCCACCAAAATCAGCGGGTTACAAGAGACCCAGTACTTC; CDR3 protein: CATKISGLQETQYF
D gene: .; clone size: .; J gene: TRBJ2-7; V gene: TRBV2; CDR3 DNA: TGTGCCAGCAGCCAACCAGGGGTCTACGAGCAGTACTTC; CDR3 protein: CASSQPGVYEQYF
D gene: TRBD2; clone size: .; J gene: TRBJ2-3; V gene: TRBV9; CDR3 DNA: TGTGCCAGCACGCGGACTAGCGGGAGCTACACAGATACGCAGTATTTT; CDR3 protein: CASTRTSGSYTDTQYF
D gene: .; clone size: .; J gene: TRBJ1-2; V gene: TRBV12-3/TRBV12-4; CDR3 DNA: TGTGCCAGCAGTTTTCGGGATATCTATGGCTACACCTTC; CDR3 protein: CASSFRDIYGYTF
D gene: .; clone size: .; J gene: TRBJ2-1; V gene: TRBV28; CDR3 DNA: TGTGCCAGCAGTGGAGGAAGCTCCTACAATGAGCAGTTCTTC; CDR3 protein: CASSGGSSYNEQFF
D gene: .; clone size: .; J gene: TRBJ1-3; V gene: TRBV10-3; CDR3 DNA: TGTGCCATCGAAGGGTCTGGAAACACCATATATTTT; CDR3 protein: CAIEGSGNTIYF
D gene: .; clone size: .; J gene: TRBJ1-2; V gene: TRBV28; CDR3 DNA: TGTGCCAGCAGTTCCCCCAGGGGAGGGTATGGCTACACCTTC; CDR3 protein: CASSSPRGGYGYTF
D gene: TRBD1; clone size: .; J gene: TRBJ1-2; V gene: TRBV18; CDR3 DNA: TGTGCCAGCTCACCCCCGGACAGGGGGCTGACAAACTATGGCTACACCTTC; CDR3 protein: CASSPPDRGLTNYGYTF
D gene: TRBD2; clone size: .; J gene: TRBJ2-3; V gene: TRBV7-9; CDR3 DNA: TGTGCCAGCAGCCCCCATCTAGCGGGAGGGCCCCCAGATACGCAGTATTTT; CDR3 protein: CASSPHLAGGPPDTQYF
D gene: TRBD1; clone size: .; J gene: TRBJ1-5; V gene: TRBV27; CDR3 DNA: TGTGCCAGCAGGGGACAGGGGGCTGGTCAGCCCCAGCATTTT; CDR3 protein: CASRGQGAGQPQHF
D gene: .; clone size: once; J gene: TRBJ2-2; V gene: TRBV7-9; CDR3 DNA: TGTGCCAGCAGCTGGGGGGACAGCAACACCGGGGAGCTGTTTTTT; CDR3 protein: CASSWGDSNTGELFF
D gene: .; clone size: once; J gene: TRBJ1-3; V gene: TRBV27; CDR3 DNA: TGTGCCAGCAGTTTAACAAGCGGGGGAAACACCATATATTTT; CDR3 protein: CASSLTSGGNTIYF
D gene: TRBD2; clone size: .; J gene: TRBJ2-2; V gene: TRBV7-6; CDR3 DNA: TGTGCCAGCAGACGTAGCGGGAGTAGGGCCGGGGAGCTGTTTTTT; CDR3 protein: CASRRSGSRAGELFF
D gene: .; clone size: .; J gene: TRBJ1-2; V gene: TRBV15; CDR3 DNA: TGTGCCACCAGCAGAGATCGTGGGAGTTATGGCTACACCTTC; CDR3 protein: CATSRDRGSYGYTF
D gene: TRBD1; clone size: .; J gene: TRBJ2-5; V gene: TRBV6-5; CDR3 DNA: TGTGCCAGCAGACCCGGGACAGGCGAAGAGACCCAGTACTTC; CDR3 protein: CASRPGTGEETQYF
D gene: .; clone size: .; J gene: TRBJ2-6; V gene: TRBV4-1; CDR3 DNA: TGCGCCAGCAGCCAAGTACAGGGCTCTGGGGCCAACGTCCTGACTTTC; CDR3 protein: CASSQVQGSGANVLTF
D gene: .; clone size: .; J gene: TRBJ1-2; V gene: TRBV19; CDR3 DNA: TGTGCCAGTACTCCAGACAGTCGATTAGGCTACACCTTC; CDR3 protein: CASTPDSRLGYTF
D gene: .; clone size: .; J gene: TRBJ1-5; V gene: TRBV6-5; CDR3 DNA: TGTGCCAGCAGTTCGGGCCTTCCGAGCGAGCCCCAGCATTTT; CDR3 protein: CASSSGLPSEPQHF
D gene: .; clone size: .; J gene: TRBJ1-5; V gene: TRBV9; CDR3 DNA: TGTGCCAGCAGCGTGGGCCAGGGGAAAAGTCAGCCCCAGCATTTT; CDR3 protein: CASSVGQGKSQPQHF
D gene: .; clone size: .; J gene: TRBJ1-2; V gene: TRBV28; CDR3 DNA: TGTGCCAGCAGTCGCCATCAGGATGCTAACTATGGCTACACCTTC; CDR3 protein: CASSRHQDANYGYTF
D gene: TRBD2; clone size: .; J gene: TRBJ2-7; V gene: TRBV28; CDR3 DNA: TGTGCCAGCAGTTTCCCCGGGACTAGCGGGAGTCGTGAGCAGTACTTC; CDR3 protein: CASSFPGTSGSREQYF
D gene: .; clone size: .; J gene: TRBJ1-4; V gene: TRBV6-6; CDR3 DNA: TGTGCCAGCAGTTACCCGGAGGGGAGGGGAAAACTGTTTTTT; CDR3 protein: CASSYPEGRGKLFF
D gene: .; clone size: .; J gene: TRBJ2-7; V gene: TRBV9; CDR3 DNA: TGTGCCAGCAGCGCTGGGACCTCGACCTACGAGCAGTACTTC; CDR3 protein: CASSAGTSTYEQYF